The 27 T cell receptor beta chains presented below share a single source sample, sequenced in a study of shared clonotypes between healthy human individuals. This table comes from immunoSEQ multiplex PCR, and its TCRdb copy is limited to in-frame clones, with some not included. The table includes around 120,000 clones, 65% to 75% detected once. The sequenced sample consisted of memory CD8+ T cells sorted from blood. The subset: CD45RO+ cells pooled with CCR7-negative TemRA cells. Source of these receptors: a woman in her 30s in good health.

The J gene is TRBJ2-7, the V gene TRBV28; 8 bases fit TRBD2. In germline, CDR1 is MDHEN, CDR2 SYDVKM. This CDR3 contains 18 residues. V was clipped by 2 bases and J by 0 bases; unmatched bases: 12. The CDR3 loop is CASSLRTSKHQISYEQYF. Written as DNA, the CDR3 is TGTGCCAGCAGTTTAAGGACTAGCAAACATCAAATCTCCTACGAGCAGTACTTC.

V gene TRBV5-3 combines with J gene TRBJ1-5; no clear D. TRBV5-3 has ORF status, its function being uncertain. With 7 bases removed from V and 3 bases from J, the gap between germline ends came to 14 bases. The CDR3 covers 14 residues. For the CDR3, the DNA is TGTGCCAGAGGGTGGGAGGGTCACAATCAGCCCCAGCATTTT. This gives the protein CARGWEGHNQPQHF.

The V and J genes are TRBV5-1 and TRBJ2-2; D gene ambiguous. This CDR3 comprises 12 residues. Per germline, CDR1 SGHRS and CDR2 YFSETQ. Trimming left V 5 bases short and J 1 base short, with 3 bases between. The CDR3 here is CASRGNTGELFF. The DNA of the CDR3 is TGCGCCAGCAGGGGGAACACCGGGGAGCTGTTTTTT.

This chain uses TRBV6-4 with TRBJ2-1, with 9 bases aligning to TRBD2. V lost 5 bases, J lost 8 bases, and 7 bases stayed unmatched. Per germline, CDR1 MRHNA and CDR2 SNTAGT. The CDR3 has 14 residues. CDR3 in amino acids: CASSPGTSSDEQFF. The DNA for the CDR3 is TGTGCCAGCAGTCCCGGGACTAGCAGCGATGAGCAGTTCTTC.

The CDR3, as DNA: TGTGCCAGCAGTTTGCGAGCGGGAGAACAAGAGACCCAGTACTTC. It encodes CASSLRAGEQETQYF. This chain uses TRBV28 with TRBJ2-5; TRBD2 aligns across 8 bases. Germline values: CDR1 MDHEN, CDR2 SYDVKM. The CDR3 runs 15 residues. The V segment lost 3 bases and the J segment 2 bases; nucleotides outside the gene matches: 5.

The chain employs TRBV11-2 and TRBJ2-7; D may be TRBD2 (6 bases). The CDR3 covers 15 residues. The germline V gene has CDR1 SGHAT and CDR2 FQNNGV. V was pared by 1 base and J by 4 bases, with 14 bases between. This chain's CDR3 is CASSLGFPGGYEQYF. The CDR3 DNA is TGTGCCAGCAGCTTAGGGTTCCCCGGGGGATACGAGCAGTACTTC.

V usage is TRBV11-2 and J usage is TRBJ1-2, with D possibly being TRBD1 (6 bases). The CDR3 length is 13 residues. CDR1 is SGHAT, CDR2 FQNNGV, per germline. The germline V and J ends were trimmed by 5 bases and 6 bases, with 13 bases remaining between them. The CDR3 sequence: CASSPQQGHGYTF. The CDR3 region has the DNA TGTGCCAGCAGCCCACAACAGGGTCATGGCTACACCTTC.

The gene calls are TRBV27 and TRBJ1-1; TRBD1 matches 8 bases. V shed 5 bases and J 5 bases; nucleotides not matched to a gene: 7. CDR1 is MNHEY and CDR2 is SMNVEV in the germline V gene (reference sequence). The length of the CDR3 is 14 residues. This chain's CDR3 is CASSLGTGGTEAFF. The CDR3 DNA follows: TGTGCCAGCAGTCTAGGGACAGGAGGTACTGAAGCTTTCTTT.

The chain carries TRBV11-2 and TRBJ2-3; 9 bases fit TRBD2. This CDR3 has 17 amino acids. Germline-derived CDR1 and CDR2 are SGHAT and FQNNGV. V lost 1 base to trimming and J lost 2 bases; unmatched junction nucleotides: 7. CDR3 nucleotide sequence: TGTGCCAGCAGCTTAGCAGTTGGGACTAGCCACACAGATACGCAGTATTTT. Translation: CASSLAVGTSHTDTQYF.

This chain links TRBV2 with TRBJ2-1; possible D gene TRBD2, 6 bases. V lost 7 bases to trimming and J lost 0 bases, with 19 bases between them. From germline, CDR1 is SNHLY and CDR2 FYNNEI. The CDR3 runs 17 residues. Here the CDR3 reads CASKTPSAQRSYNEQFF. Written as DNA, the CDR3 is TGTGCCAGCAAAACCCCTAGCGCACAACGCTCCTACAATGAGCAGTTCTTC.

This clone has a count of ten or more. The V and J genes are TRBV9 and TRBJ2-2; D may be TRBD2 (5 bases). Trimming stripped 2 bases from V and 7 bases from J, with 18 bases between. CDR3 length equals 16 residues. Germline V gene lookup returns CDR1 SGDLS and CDR2 YYNGEE. The CDR3 loop reads CASSVRGGGVGGELFF. The CDR3, as DNA: TGTGCCAGCAGCGTCCGGGGTGGAGGTGTCGGCGGGGAGCTGTTTTTT.

The sample holds one count of this clone. This chain joins TRBV2 and TRBJ2-7, with D possibly being TRBD1 (5 bases). Looked up from germline, CDR1 is SNHLY and CDR2 is FYNNEI. CDR3 length: 15 amino acids. V was clipped by 5 bases and J by 4 bases, with 18 bases between them. The CDR3, as DNA: TGTGCCAGCAGTAAGTTGGGGCTAGTGTGGTACGAGCAGTACTTC. This codes for CASSKLGLVWYEQYF.

The genes are TRBV5-1 and TRBJ2-3, with a possible D match to TRBD1 (6 bases). Germline CDR1 SGHRS, CDR2 YFSETQ. The CDR3 sequence is 16 residues long. V was pared by 4 bases and J by 0 bases, with 15 bases between. CDR3 region: CASSLGQPSSTDTQYF. The CDR3 DNA is TGCGCCAGCAGCCTCGGACAGCCCAGTAGCACAGATACGCAGTATTTT.

The chain is built from TRBV19 and TRBJ2-1, with a weak D call TRBD1 (6 bases). CDR1 and CDR2 (germline): LNHDA, SQIVND (reference sequence). Trimming cost V 5 bases and J 2 bases, with 37 bases left between them. The CDR3 length is 23 residues. The CDR3 region is CASSARPARGIGRLTRAYNEQFF. The CDR3 DNA reads TGTGCCAGTAGTGCGCGCCCGGCCAGGGGTATTGGGCGCCTCACCCGCGCCTACAATGAGCAGTTCTTC.

In the case of this clone: Other DNA sequences from this sample encode an identical CDR3 as well. The gene calls are TRBV19 and TRBJ1-5; D not certain. In germline, CDR1 is LNHDA, CDR2 SQIVND (reference sequence). The CDR3 has 14 amino acids. The V end was cut by 3 bases, the J end by 2 bases, with 8 bases between. In DNA, the CDR3 is TGTGCCAGTAGTATCGGTCAGGGCAATCAGCCCCAGCATTTT. It encodes CASSIGQGNQPQHF. Full variable domain (outside the CDR3, taken from reference TRBV19 and TRBJ1-5): DGGITQSPKYLFRKEGQNVTLSCEQNLNHDAMYWYRQDPGQGLRLIYYSQIVNDFQKGDIAEGYSVSREKKESFPLTVTSAQKNPTAFYLCASSIGQGNQPQHFGDGTRLSIL.

The chain links TRBV14 to TRBJ2-2; 8 nucleotides match TRBD2. This CDR3 comprises 16 residues. The germline CDR1 and CDR2 sequences are SGHDN and FVKESK. Germline trimming cut 6 bases from V and 3 bases from J; bases unmatched to any gene: 9. CDR3 amino acids: CASSREREQDTGELFF. The CDR3 nucleotides are TGTGCCAGCAGTCGAGAGCGGGAGCAGGACACCGGGGAGCTGTTTTTT.

V gene TRBV14 combines with J gene TRBJ2-1, with 7 bases that match TRBD2. Germline values: CDR1 SGHDN, CDR2 FVKESK. V shed 0 bases and J 10 bases; nucleotides not matched to a gene: 18. CDR3 length: 18 residues. The DNA of the CDR3 is TGTGCCAGCAGCCAAGAAGAGCCCGGGACTACGGGTGGTCGGGAGCAGTTCTTC. It codes for CASSQEEPGTTGGREQFF.

CDR3 amino acids: CASSPRPTGVFYEQYF. In DNA form, the CDR3 reads TGTGCCAGCAGCCCCCGCCCCACAGGGGTCTTCTACGAGCAGTACTTC. This rearrangement joins TRBV7-9 to TRBJ2-7, with TRBD1 identical over 7 bases. Losses at the gene ends were 5 bases for V and 3 bases for J; bases not matched to a gene: 13. The CDR3 runs 16 residues. CDR1 and CDR2 (germline): SEHNR, FQNEAQ (reference sequence).

The rearrangement links TRBV29-1 to TRBJ2-1; 9 nucleotides line up with TRBD1. The CDR3 is made up of 15 amino acids. V was pared by 4 bases and J by 3 bases, with 7 bases of the junction left unmatched. CDR1 and CDR2 from the germline V gene are SQVTM and ANQGSEA. This CDR3 is CSVGNPGQGYNEQFF. CDR3 coding DNA: TGCAGCGTTGGAAACCCGGGACAGGGCTACAATGAGCAGTTCTTC.

This clone was recorded only once. The CDR3 DNA reads as TGTGCCAGCTCACGGCAGGGTGGTGAAGCTTTCTTT. Its translation: CASSRQGGEAFF. The rearrangement uses TRBV18 and TRBJ1-1; D perhaps matches TRBD1 (5 bases). Germline V CDR1 and CDR2: KGHSH, LQKENI. The CDR3 runs to 12 residues. Trimming took 4 bases from V and 7 from J, leaving 10 bases between them.

The rearrangement links TRBV4-1 to TRBJ1-2; maybe TRBD1 (6 bases). Trimming shortened V by 0 bases and J by 4 bases, and 18 bases separated the two germline ends. The length of the CDR3 is 17 residues. Germline CDR1 reads MGHRA; CDR2 reads YSYEKL. CDR3 nucleotides: TGCGCCAGCAGCCAAGACGCCGGGGGGCGGACGATCTATGGCTACACCTTC. This encodes CASSQDAGGRTIYGYTF.

This chain links TRBV6-5 with TRBJ2-2; D unresolved. CDR3 length equals 12 residues. The V end lost 4 bases, the J end lost 6 bases, and 6 bases lay between the germline ends. Germline-derived CDR1 and CDR2 are MNHEY and SVGAGI. The CDR3 spells CASSSSPGELFF. The CDR3, as DNA: TGTGCCAGCAGTTCCTCCCCCGGGGAGCTGTTTTTT.

The chain carries TRBV6-5 and TRBJ1-6; possibly TRBD1 for D (6 bases). Trimming pared 0 bases from V and 10 bases from J, leaving 13 bases between. The CDR3 is 15 residues long. In germline, CDR1 is MNHEY, CDR2 SVGAGI. CDR3 sequence: CASSYSAGEGSPLHF. CDR3 sequence (DNA): TGTGCCAGCAGTTACTCTGCAGGGGAAGGCTCACCCCTCCACTTT.

In DNA form, the CDR3 reads TGTGCCAGCAGCCCCCAACGGGGGTTTGAGACCCAGTACTTC. Protein sequence: CASSPQRGFETQYF. This chain joins TRBV7-2 and TRBJ2-5, with D perhaps matching TRBD2 (6 bases). With 5 bases removed from V and 5 bases from J, the gap between germline ends came to 15 bases. Germline CDR1 and CDR2: SGHTA and FQGNSA. The CDR3 spans 14 residues.

This sequence joins TRBV25-1 and TRBJ2-3; D is undetermined. CDR3 size: 16 residues. V was pared by 6 bases and J by 4 bases, with 20 bases between. Germline V gene sequence: CDR1 MGHDK, CDR2 SYGVNS. The CDR3 DNA reads TGTGCCAGCAGGGCTGGTAGCACCGGACGGTCAGATACGCAGTATTTT. It specifies CASRAGSTGRSDTQYF. The entire variable domain, with the rest obtained from reference TRBV25-1 and TRBJ2-3, is as follows: EADIYQTPRYLVIGTGKKITLECSQTMGHDKMYWYQQDPGMELHLIHYSYGVNSTEKGDLSSESTVSRIRTEHFPLTLESARPSHTSQYLCASRAGSTGRSDTQYFGPGTRLTVL.

The chain uses TRBV2 and TRBJ2-1; D ambiguous. CDR1 is SNHLY and CDR2 is FYNNEI in the germline V gene. V lost 5 bases, J lost 8 bases, and 7 bases lay in between. This CDR3 has 11 residues. The CDR3 DNA reads as TGTGCCAGCAGTCCGTGGGATGAGCAGTTCTTC. Amino acid sequence: CASSPWDEQFF. Looking up the rest from reference TRBV2 and TRBJ2-1 gives the full variable domain: EPEVTQTPSHQVTQMGQEVILRCVPISNHLYFYWYRQILGQKVEFLVSFYNNEISEKSEIFDDQFSVERPDGSNFTLKIRSTKLEDSAMYFCASSPWDEQFFGPGTRLTVL.

There are a few counts of this clone. The chain recombines TRBV27 with TRBJ2-1; D unclear. V lost 10 bases to trimming and J lost 4 bases, with 11 bases between them. The CDR3 runs to 12 residues. Per germline, CDR1 MNHEY and CDR2 SMNVEV (reference sequence). The CDR3 loop reads CATMTDYNEQFF. CDR3 sequence (DNA): TGTGCCACGATGACGGATTACAATGAGCAGTTCTTC.